This T cell receptor (beta chain) was retrieved from a study of OX40 agonist ivuxolimab in advanced cancers. This CDR3 spans 16 amino acids. Germline V gene sequence: CDR1 SGHTA, CDR2 FQGTGA. The V and J ends lost 3 bases and 2 bases, in that order; junction bases with no gene match: 3. Patients with autoimmune history or systemic immunosuppression were excluded. Whole-study findings and limits: Expansion of clones was among the lowest in partial responders at 0.1-3.0 mg/kg. The CD4+ and CD8+ T cells in the blood had expanded clonally by week 6 at 0.1 to 3.0 mg/kg.

Method: immunoSEQ multiplex PCR; TCRdb's copy keeps in-frame clones and lacks some. The sample holds 65,000 to 70,000 clones; roughly 84% are singletons and the top ten take about 0.37%. With respect to this clone: Its antigen remains unknown.

The sequenced sample was CD4+ or CD8+ T cells sorted from blood, obtained in a trial of the OX40 agonist ivuxolimab. The receptor was derived from an adult with an advanced solid tumor such as melanoma, head and neck, liver or kidney cancer. This chain links TRBV7-3 with TRBJ2-2; 10 positions agree with TRBD2. CDR3 bases: TGTGCCAGCAGCTTGGTAGCGGGGGGCAACACCGGGGAGCTGTTTTTT. Its translation is CASSLVAGGNTGELFF. Complete variable domain (other parts from reference TRBV7-3 and TRBJ2-2): GAGVSQTPSNKVTEKGKYVELRCDPISGHTALYWYRQSLGQGPEFLIYFQGTGAADDSGLPNDRFFAVRPEGSVSTLKIQRTERGDSAVYLCASSLVAGGNTGELFFGEGSRLTVL.